Below, 4 T cell receptor beta chains from the same sample are listed, as sequenced in a study of identical twins. TCRdb analysed the 5' RACE reads with MiXCR anew, one entry per CDR3 protein. The top ten clones hold around 1.6% of a sample with some 600,000 distinct CDR3 sequences, 7.1% of them seen once. These sequences were also reported in another study, on yellow fever vaccine responses in identical twins.

The material sequenced was PBMCs. All receptors derive from a woman between 18 and 30 years old in good health.

The chain combines TRBV5-1 with TRBJ2-3; tentatively, D is TRBD2 (6 bases). Trimming took off 4 bases at V and 2 bases at J, with 20 bases between the two ends. Germline CDR1 SGHRS, CDR2 YFSETQ. This CDR3 is built from 17 residues. This chain's CDR3 is CASSPTRSGQNTDTQYF. CDR3 nucleotides: TGCGCCAGCAGCCCGACTAGGAGCGGGCAGAACACAGATACGCAGTATTTT.

Only a few counts were recorded for this clonotype. The CDR3 reads CSARSTSAVPGELFF. The CDR3 DNA follows: TGCAGTGCTAGATCTACTAGCGCCGTCCCCGGGGAGCTGTTTTTT. V gene TRBV20-1 combines with J gene TRBJ2-2; 7 nucleotides line up with TRBD2. Germline loops: CDR1 DFQATT, CDR2 SNEGSKA (reference sequence). With 2 bases clipped from V and 6 bases from J, the junction kept 9 bases outside the gene matches. The CDR3 spans 15 residues.

This clonotype came up a few times. The chain recombines TRBV20-1 with TRBJ2-1, with TRBD2 identical over 8 bases. Looked up from germline, CDR1 is DFQATT and CDR2 is SNEGSKA (reference sequence). With V trimmed by 3 bases and J by 9 bases, 7 bases remained unmatched. This CDR3 contains 13 residues. The chain's CDR3 is CSASPGRAGEQFF. The DNA of the CDR3 is TGCAGTGCTAGCCCCGGGAGGGCGGGTGAGCAGTTCTTC.

This clonotype appeared many times. The chain employs TRBV14 and TRBJ1-2; D uncertain. Trimming removed 4 bases at V and 2 bases at J, with 11 bases between. CDR3 length: 14 amino acids. Per the germline V gene, CDR1 is SGHDN and CDR2 is FVKESK. In nucleotides, the CDR3 is TGTGCCAGCAGCCCACCGGGGATCAACTATGGCTACACCTTC. Encoded protein: CASSPPGINYGYTF.